The 19 T cell receptor beta chains in this list originate from one sample, sequenced in a study of blood T cells in healthy people across ages. Alongside a J-beta primer mix, a sample-barcoded 5' primer served in a second PCR lasting about 7 to 12 cycles. Each CDR3 protein gets one entry after TCRdb re-called the 5' RACE reads with MiXCR. The table includes about 630,000 distinct CDR3 sequences, around 21% detected once. The sequencing input was blood. These receptors were taken from a man between 65 and 80 years old in good health.

V and J are TRBV7-2 and TRBJ1-1; D unclear. This CDR3 is 15 amino acids long. Per the germline V gene, CDR1 is SGHTA and CDR2 is FQGNSA. The V end lost 3 bases, the J end lost 4 bases, and 15 bases lay between the germline ends. CDR3: CASSLEGMLGTEAFF. The CDR3 region has the DNA TGTGCCAGCAGCTTGGAGGGAATGTTGGGCACTGAAGCTTTCTTT.

This clonotype turned up a few times. The chain employs TRBV29-1 and TRBJ1-2; D is uncertain. The CDR3 loop spans 13 amino acids. Trimming took off 3 bases at V and 5 bases at J, with 13 bases between the two ends. Germline CDR1 reads SQVTM; CDR2 reads ANQGSEA. In DNA form, the CDR3 reads TGCAGCGTTGAGGACCGTACGATGTATGGCTACACCTTC. This codes for CSVEDRTMYGYTF.

This clonotype came up a few times. The chain recombines TRBV7-2 with TRBJ2-3, with TRBD2 matching over 14 bases. This CDR3 region has 17 residues. Germline trimming cut 6 bases from V and 3 bases from J; bases unmatched to any gene: 8. CDR1 and CDR2 (germline): SGHTA, FQGNSA. CDR3 loop: CASSTGTSGRLTDTQYF. The CDR3 region has the DNA TGTGCCAGCAGTACTGGGACTAGCGGGAGACTGACAGATACGCAGTATTTT.

This clonotype has a count of ten or more. Here the CDR3 DNA reads TGTGCCAGCAGTCCGAGACTAGTTCCCTACAATGAGCAGTTCTTC. Protein: CASSPRLVPYNEQFF. The chain joins TRBV27 to TRBJ2-1; D perhaps matches TRBD2 (6 bases). The V end lost 5 bases, the J end lost 2 bases, and 13 bases lay between the germline ends. CDR1 is MNHEY, CDR2 SMNVEV, per germline (reference sequence). There are 15 residues in the CDR3.

This clonotype appeared a few times. The V gene is TRBV18, the J gene TRBJ1-6; D remains ambiguous. This CDR3 is 14 amino acids long. Germline lookup yields CDR1 KGHSH and CDR2 LQKENI. The ends were cut back, 2 bases at V and 10 bases at J, with 12 bases in the middle. In nucleotides, the CDR3 is TGTGCCAGCTCACCAGATGGATTAGGGTCACCCCTCCACTTT. Translated, it gives CASSPDGLGSPLHF.

This clonotype appeared a single time. The V and J genes are TRBV6-5 and TRBJ2-5, with unresolved D. TRBJ2-1 matches the DNA end more closely, so the J call is doubtful. The CDR3 is made up of 14 amino acids. CDR1 and CDR2 from the germline V gene are MNHEY and SVGAGI. The CDR3 reads CASSPLYSYNEQFF. DNA of the CDR3: TGTGCCAGCAGTCCCCTCTACTCCTACAATGAGCAGTTCTTC.

The chain has TRBV3-1 and TRBJ1-1; D call uncertain. The CDR3 runs 15 residues. Between the trimmed V and J ends, which lost 0 bases and 2 bases, there was a span of 10 bases. Germline lookup yields CDR1 LGHDT and CDR2 YNNKEL (reference sequence). The CDR3 DNA follows: TGTGCCAGCAGCCAAGATCAGTCTGTTAACACTGAAGCTTTCTTT. It translates to CASSQDQSVNTEAFF.

V is TRBV6-2 or TRBV6-3 and J is TRBJ2-3; 7 nucleotides align to TRBD1. This CDR3 has 14 amino acids. The trim removed 7 bases at V and 1 base at J, leaving 5 bases unmatched. Germline assignment: CDR1 MNHEY and CDR2 SVGEGT. CDR3 coding DNA: TGTGCCAGCAATGGACAGGTCGGCACAGATACGCAGTATTTT. This gives the protein CASNGQVGTDTQYF.

The rearrangement uses TRBV2 and TRBJ1-2; D unresolved. Trimming took off 3 bases at V and 0 bases at J, with 14 bases between the two ends. Per germline, CDR1 SNHLY and CDR2 FYNNEI. This CDR3 comprises 16 residues. The CDR3 spells CASSDVAVRANYGYTF. In nucleotides, the CDR3 is TGTGCCAGCAGTGATGTGGCAGTCCGGGCTAACTATGGCTACACCTTC.

The J gene is TRBJ2-5, the V gene TRBV7-2; no definite D call. The DNA end is a closer match to TRBJ2-7, so the J assignment may be wrong. Germline values: CDR1 SGHTA, CDR2 FQGNSA. The CDR3 spans 14 residues. CDR3 loop: CASSLGNPASEQYF. The DNA of the CDR3 is TGTGCCAGCAGCTTAGGAAATCCCGCTAGCGAGCAGTACTTC.

The chain uses TRBV7-9 and TRBJ2-1; D may be TRBD1 (6 bases). The CDR3 runs to 16 residues. Germline CDR1 reads SEHNR; CDR2 reads FQNEAQ (reference sequence). Trimming cost V 3 bases and J 0 bases, with 12 bases left between them. The CDR3 DNA reads TGTGCCAGCAGCTTCCCTCAGACAGGCTCCTACAATGAGCAGTTCTTC. It is translated as CASSFPQTGSYNEQFF.

The V call is TRBV5-1, the J call TRBJ2-2; TRBD2 aligns across 11 bases. V lost 1 base and J lost 5; bases outside the gene matches: 4. CDR3 length: 16 amino acids. Germline CDR1 and CDR2: SGHRS and YFSETQ. The CDR3 nucleotides are TGCGCCAGCAGCTTGTTACTAGCGGGAGAAACCGGGGAGCTGTTTTTT. It translates to CASSLLLAGETGELFF.

The rearrangement joins TRBV29-1 to TRBJ2-2, with 9 bases that match TRBD2. This CDR3 contains 14 residues. Germline values: CDR1 SQVTM, CDR2 ANQGSEA. V was clipped by 7 bases and J by 6 bases; unmatched bases: 9. As DNA, the CDR3 is TGCAGCGCTGGGGGACTAGCAGAGCCCGGGGAGCTGTTTTTT. Protein: CSAGGLAEPGELFF.

The genes are TRBV18 and TRBJ2-2, with D perhaps given as TRBD1 or TRBD2 (5 bases each). With 3 bases removed from V and 2 bases from J, the gap between germline ends came to 16 bases. Germline V gene sequence: CDR1 KGHSH, CDR2 LQKENI. CDR3 length equals 17 residues. The CDR3 is CASSPTGTDINTGELFF. The CDR3 nucleotides read TGTGCCAGCTCACCGACCGGGACGGATATAAACACCGGGGAGCTGTTTTTT.

This clonotype was seen more than once but under ten times. The V and J genes are TRBV6-2 or TRBV6-3 and TRBJ2-7, with 9 bases that match TRBD1. V shed 7 bases and J 3 bases; nucleotides not matched to a gene: 7. The CDR3 extends over 14 amino acids. Germline V gene sequence: CDR1 MNHEY, CDR2 SVGEGT. The CDR3 is CASNGQGSLYEQYF. CDR3 in DNA: TGTGCCAGCAACGGACAGGGGTCCCTCTACGAGCAGTACTTC.

Comments on this clonotype: A read error is possible here, since a much larger clone lies one base away. The rearrangement joins TRBV7-2 to TRBJ2-5; D call uncertain. The CDR3 extends over 13 amino acids. The germline V gene has CDR1 SGHTA and CDR2 FQGNSA. Trimming removed 3 bases at V and 1 base at J, with 6 bases between. In DNA form, the CDR3 reads TGTGCCAGCAGCTTTGAGGCCCAAGAGACCCAGTACTTC. The encoded protein is CASSFEAQETQYF.

This clonotype was seen a handful of times. The chain employs TRBV5-1 and TRBJ1-1; TRBD1 matches at 7 bases. V shed 1 base and J 6 bases; nucleotides not matched to a gene: 0. There are 12 residues in the CDR3. Germline lookup yields CDR1 SGHRS and CDR2 YFSETQ. CDR3 nucleotides: TGCGCCAGCAGCTTGACAGGGGCTGAAGCTTTCTTT. Translated, it gives CASSLTGAEAFF.

The rearrangement joins TRBV7-3 to TRBJ2-3, with 8 positions matching TRBD1. With 4 bases clipped from V and 5 bases from J, the junction kept 5 bases outside the gene matches. The CDR3 has 14 amino acids. Looked up from germline, CDR1 is SGHTA and CDR2 is FQGTGA. The CDR3 reads CASSSPDRGDTQYF. The CDR3 DNA sequence: TGTGCCAGCAGCTCCCCCGACAGGGGAGATACGCAGTATTTT.

In this sample, this clonotype turned up a few times. This chain uses TRBV7-9 with TRBJ2-2; D not certain. Trimming cost V 1 base and J 3 bases, with 6 bases left between them. CDR1 is SEHNR and CDR2 is FQNEAQ in the germline V gene (reference sequence). The CDR3 runs 14 residues. The CDR3 nucleotides read TGTGCCAGCAGCTTAGGGCAGCACACCGGGGAGCTGTTTTTT. Translation: CASSLGQHTGELFF.